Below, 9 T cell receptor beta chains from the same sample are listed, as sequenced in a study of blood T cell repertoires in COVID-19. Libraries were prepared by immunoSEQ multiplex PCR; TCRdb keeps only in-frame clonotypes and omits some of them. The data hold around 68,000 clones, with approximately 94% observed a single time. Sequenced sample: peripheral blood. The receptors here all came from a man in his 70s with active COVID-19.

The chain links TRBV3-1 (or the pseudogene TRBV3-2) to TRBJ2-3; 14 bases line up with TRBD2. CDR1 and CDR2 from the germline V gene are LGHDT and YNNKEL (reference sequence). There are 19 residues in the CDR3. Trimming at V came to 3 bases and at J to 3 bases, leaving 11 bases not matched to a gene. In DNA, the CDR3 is TGTGCCAGCAGCCACTCCGGGACTAGCGGGGGCCTTTTGACAGATACGCAGTATTTT. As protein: CASSHSGTSGGLLTDTQYF.

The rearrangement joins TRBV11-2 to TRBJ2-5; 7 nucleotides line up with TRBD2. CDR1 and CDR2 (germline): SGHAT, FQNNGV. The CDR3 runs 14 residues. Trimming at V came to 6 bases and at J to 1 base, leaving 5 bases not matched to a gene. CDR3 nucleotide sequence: TGTGCCAGCAGTCAGAGCGGGGTCCAAGAGACCCAGTACTTC. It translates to CASSQSGVQETQYF. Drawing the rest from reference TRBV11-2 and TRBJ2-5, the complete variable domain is EAGVAQSPRYKIIEKRQSVAFWCNPISGHATLYWYQQILGQGPKLLIQFQNNGVVDDSQLPKDRFSAERLKGVDSTLKIQPAKLEDSAVYLCASSQSGVQETQYFGPGTRLLVL.

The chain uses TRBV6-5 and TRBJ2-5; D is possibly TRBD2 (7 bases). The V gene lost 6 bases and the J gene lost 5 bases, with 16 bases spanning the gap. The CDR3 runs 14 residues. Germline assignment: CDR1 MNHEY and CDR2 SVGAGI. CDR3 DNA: TGTGCCAGCAGGGCTAGGGGGGGGATTGAGACCCAGTACTTC. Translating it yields CASRARGGIETQYF.

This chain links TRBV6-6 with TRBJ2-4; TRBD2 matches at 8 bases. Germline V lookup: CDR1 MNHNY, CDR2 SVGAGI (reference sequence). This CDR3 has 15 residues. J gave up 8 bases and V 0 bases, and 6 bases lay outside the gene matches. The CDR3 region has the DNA TGTGCCAGCAGTTACTCGACGGGGACTAGTGACATTCAGTACTTC. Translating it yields CASSYSTGTSDIQYF.

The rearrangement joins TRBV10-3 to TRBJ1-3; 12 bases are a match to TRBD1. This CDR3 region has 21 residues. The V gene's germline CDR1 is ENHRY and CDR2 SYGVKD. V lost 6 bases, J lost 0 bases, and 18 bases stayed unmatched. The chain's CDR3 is CAIRAIPSRDRGLVSGNTIYF. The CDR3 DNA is TGTGCCATCAGGGCAATCCCCTCCCGGGACAGGGGGCTTGTCTCTGGAAACACCATATATTTT.

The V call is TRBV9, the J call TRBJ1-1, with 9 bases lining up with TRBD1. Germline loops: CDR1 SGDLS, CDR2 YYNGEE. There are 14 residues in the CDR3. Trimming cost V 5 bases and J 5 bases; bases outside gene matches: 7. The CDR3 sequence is CASRGQGSRTEAFF. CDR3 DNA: TGTGCCAGCAGGGGACAGGGTTCGAGGACTGAAGCTTTCTTT. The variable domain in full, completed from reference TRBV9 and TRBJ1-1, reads DSGVTQTPKHLITATGQRVTLRCSPRSGDLSVYWYQQSLDQGLQFLIQYYNGEERAKGNILERFSAQQFPDLHSELNLSSLELGDSALYFCASRGQGSRTEAFFGQGTRLTVV.

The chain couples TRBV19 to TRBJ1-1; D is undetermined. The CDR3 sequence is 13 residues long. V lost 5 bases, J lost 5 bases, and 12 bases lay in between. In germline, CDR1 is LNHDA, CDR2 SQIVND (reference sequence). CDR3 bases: TGTGCCAGTAGTCGGGCTTCGGGGACTGAAGCTTTCTTT. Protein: CASSRASGTEAFF. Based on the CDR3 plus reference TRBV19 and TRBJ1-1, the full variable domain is DGGITQSPKYLFRKEGQNVTLSCEQNLNHDAMYWYRQDPGQGLRLIYYSQIVNDFQKGDIAEGYSVSREKKESFPLTVTSAQKNPTAFYLCASSRASGTEAFFGQGTRLTVV.

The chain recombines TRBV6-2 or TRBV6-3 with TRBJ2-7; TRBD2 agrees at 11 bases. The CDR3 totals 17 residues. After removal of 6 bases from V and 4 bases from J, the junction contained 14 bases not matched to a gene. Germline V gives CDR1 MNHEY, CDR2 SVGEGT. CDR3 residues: CASSTHLTSGGLYEQYV. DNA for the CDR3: TGTGCCAGCAGCACACACCTAACTAGCGGGGGTTTATACGAGCAGTACGTC.

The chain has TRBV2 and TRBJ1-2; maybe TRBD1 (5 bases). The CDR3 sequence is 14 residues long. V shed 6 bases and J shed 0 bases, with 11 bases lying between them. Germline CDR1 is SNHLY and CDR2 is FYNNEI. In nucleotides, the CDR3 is TGTGCCAGCAGCAGGACACGTACTAACTATGGCTACACCTTC. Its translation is CASSRTRTNYGYTF.